This T cell receptor beta chain was captured in a study of cytomegalovirus exposure and HLA in healthy donors. The method was immunoSEQ multiplex PCR; TCRdb's version includes in-frame clones alone and lacks a portion of them. Of roughly 150,000 clones in the sample, 85% to 90% were seen once. Germline V gene data show CDR1 as SGHKS and CDR2 as YYEKEE (reference sequence). CDR3 size: 16 residues. Trimming took off 2 bases at V and 1 base at J, with 15 bases between the two ends. This chain joins TRBV5-5 and TRBJ1-1; D unresolved. This TCR was recovered from a man younger than 35 in good health and CMV-seronegative. The sample taken for sequencing was PBMCs. The CDR3 DNA sequence: TGTGCCAGCAGCTTTTTTAAACTCACCAAGAACACTGAAGCTTTCTTT. The encoded protein is CASSFFKLTKNTEAFF.